Listed below are T cell receptor beta chains from one sample, sequenced in a study of blood T cell repertoires in COVID-19. Clones were read by immunoSEQ multiplex PCR, and TCRdb kept only the in-frame ones, dropping some. In the table there are about 360,000 clones, roughly 87% of which are singletons. Sample: PBMCs or T cells enriched from blood (not recorded which). Receptors originate from a woman in her thirties or forties with acute COVID-19. Both conserved end residues are part of each CDR3. The D gene is left open where the match is weak. Some rows have no size entry. The others give once, few or many, or a class for an expanded clone.

CDR3nt | CDR3aa | abundance | j_gene | v_gene | d_gene
TGTGCCAGCAGCTTAGCCCTATCCGAGCAGTACTTC | CASSLALSEQYF | . | TRBJ2-7 | TRBV7-9 | .
TGTGCCAGCAAAGAGGAAAGCAGGGCCATAGATACGCAGTATTTT | CASKEESRAIDTQYF | . | TRBJ2-3 | TRBV5-4 | .
TGTGCCAGCAGCCAAGATGTAAGACGGGGGGGTAGGTCCGAGCAGTACTTC | CASSQDVRRGGRSEQYF | . | TRBJ2-7 | TRBV14 | TRBD2
TGTGCCAGCAGCGTCGTTAGCGGGGGGGATGGAGATACGCAGTATTTT | CASSVVSGGDGDTQYF | . | TRBJ2-3 | TRBV9 | TRBD2
TGTGCCAGCAGTGAGGGACAGGGAGGTGGTCAAGAGACCCAGTACTTC | CASSEGQGGGQETQYF | . | TRBJ2-5 | TRBV6-1 | TRBD1
TGTGCCAGCAGCCTTAGGAGCTCCTATAATTCACCCCTCCACTTT | CASSLRSSYNSPLHF | . | TRBJ1-6 | TRBV6-2/TRBV6-3 | .
TGTGCCAGCAGCCCACAGGGAATCGGGGACACTGAAGCTTTCTTT | CASSPQGIGDTEAFF | . | TRBJ1-1 | TRBV4-2 | .
TGTGCCAGCAGTCCCGGAGCTAACTATGGCTACACCTTC | CASSPGANYGYTF | . | TRBJ1-2 | TRBV27 | .
TGTGCCACCAGTCCCAAAGGACAGTCCTCCTACGAGCAGTACTTC | CATSPKGQSSYEQYF | . | TRBJ2-7 | TRBV24-1 | .
TGCAGTGCTAGTGGACAGGGGAAAGGCCATGAGCAGTTCTTC | CSASGQGKGHEQFF | . | TRBJ2-1 | TRBV20-1 | TRBD1
TGTGCCAGCAGCCGGGTAGCAACAAAAAACTATGGCTACACCTTC | CASSRVATKNYGYTF | . | TRBJ1-2 | TRBV28 | .
TGTGCCAGCAGCCGGGACAGGGACTCTGGAAACACCATATATTTT | CASSRDRDSGNTIYF | . | TRBJ1-3 | TRBV11-2 | TRBD1
TGTGCCAGCAGCCCCCAGGGCGGCACCGGGGAGCTGTTTTTT | CASSPQGGTGELFF | . | TRBJ2-2 | TRBV5-6 | .
TGTGCCAGCAGCCACACATCTTCAGGGGGCTTGAGCAATCAGCCCCAGCATTTT | CASSHTSSGGLSNQPQHF | . | TRBJ1-5 | TRBV7-9 | TRBD1
TGTGCCAGCAGCTTAGGGGGGCACAATCAGCCCCAGCATTTT | CASSLGGHNQPQHF | . | TRBJ1-5 | TRBV11-2 | .
TGTGCCAGTGGGACAGGGGGCAACTATGGCTACACCTTC | CASGTGGNYGYTF | . | TRBJ1-2 | TRBV19 | TRBD1
TGTGCCAGCAGCTCCGGACTAGCGGGGCGATTATCCTACAATGAGCAGTTCTTC | CASSSGLAGRLSYNEQFF | once | TRBJ2-1 | TRBV5-6 | TRBD2
TGTGCCAGCAGCCCCGGGGTCTATGGCTACACCTTC | CASSPGVYGYTF | . | TRBJ1-2 | TRBV11-2 | .
TGTGCCAGCAGCCCCCACATCCCCGATTCTGGAAACACCATATATTTT | CASSPHIPDSGNTIYF | . | TRBJ1-3 | TRBV7-9 | .
TGTGCCAGCAGCTTCGGACCCTCGGGGACTGAAGCTTTCTTT | CASSFGPSGTEAFF | . | TRBJ1-1 | TRBV5-4 | .
TGTGCCAGTAAGACAGGGGGCGAGAATCAGCCCCAGCATTTT | CASKTGGENQPQHF | . | TRBJ1-5 | TRBV6-5 | TRBD1
TGTGCCAGCAGCCGTGACGGGAACTATGGCTACACCTTC | CASSRDGNYGYTF | once | TRBJ1-2 | TRBV3-1/TRBV3-2 | .
TGCAGCGTTGAAGGAGGCGCAAGGAGTGCCCCGGGGGAGCAGTACTTC | CSVEGGARSAPGEQYF | . | TRBJ2-7 | TRBV29-1 | .
TGCGCCAGCAGCCTCGGGACAGTGAACACTGAAGCTTTCTTT | CASSLGTVNTEAFF | . | TRBJ1-1 | TRBV4-1 | TRBD1
TGTGCCAGCAGCGCAGCACTTGGGACATATACGCAGTATTTT | CASSAALGTYTQYF | . | TRBJ2-3 | TRBV7-2 | .
TGCGCCAGCAGCACGCCGGGGAACTACGAGCAGTACTTC | CASSTPGNYEQYF | . | TRBJ2-7 | TRBV5-1 | .
TGTGCCAGCAGCCCTGAACAGGGGTATAATTCACCCCTCCACTTT | CASSPEQGYNSPLHF | . | TRBJ1-6 | TRBV11-2 | TRBD1
TGTGCCAGCAGCCAAGGAGCACCGTGGGCCTCCTACGAGCAGTACTTC | CASSQGAPWASYEQYF | . | TRBJ2-7 | TRBV3-1/TRBV3-2 | .
TGTGCCAGTAGTAGTCAGGGGTCTGGCTACACCTTC | CASSSQGSGYTF | . | TRBJ1-2 | TRBV19 | .
TGTGCCAGTAGTAGCAATCCCGGGACAGGGGGCCAGGAGACCCAGTACTTC | CASSSNPGTGGQETQYF | . | TRBJ2-5 | TRBV19 | TRBD1
TGCGCCAGCAGCAACGGGCTCGACAGGGGCGCCACTGAAGCTTTCTTT | CASSNGLDRGATEAFF | once | TRBJ1-1 | TRBV5-1 | TRBD1
TGTGCCAGCACCGGAAAGTTACAGGGTTCTACGCAGTATTTT | CASTGKLQGSTQYF | . | TRBJ2-3 | TRBV6-5 | .
TGTGCCAGCAGTAGGGGACAGGGCCTCTCTGGAAACACCATATATTTT | CASSRGQGLSGNTIYF | . | TRBJ1-3 | TRBV5-6 | TRBD1
TGCGCCAGCACCCCCGGGGGAGCAACTAATGAAAAACTGTTTTTT | CASTPGGATNEKLFF | . | TRBJ1-4 | TRBV5-1 | .
TGTGCCACCAGCAGAGATCGGTCCCAAGAGACCCAGTACTTC | CATSRDRSQETQYF | once | TRBJ2-5 | TRBV15 | .
TGTGCCTGGAGAGGTAGCGGGGTAGATACGCAGTATTTT | CAWRGSGVDTQYF | once | TRBJ2-3 | TRBV30 | TRBD2
TGTGCCAGCAGCTTTAGTGAGGGTCAGCCCCAGCATTTT | CASSFSEGQPQHF | . | TRBJ1-5 | TRBV11-2 | .